This T cell receptor (beta chain) was captured in a study of blood T cells in healthy people across ages. Study-wide points: Greater diversity and more naive CD4+ cells were seen in long-lived donors than in aged donors. The unsorted PBMCs prevented any conclusive comparison of naive versus antigen-experienced cells.

Approximately 9.1 milliliters was the volume of peripheral blood drawn from each donor. A second PCR, run for about 7 to 11 cycles, used a sample-barcoded 5' primer plus a J-beta primer mix. TCRdb re-called the 5' RACE reads through MiXCR, storing one row per CDR3 protein. The sample carries some 1 million distinct CDR3 sequences, 35% to 50% recorded once. The CDR3 loop spans 14 amino acids. The germline gives CDR1 MNHEY, CDR2 SVGAGI. Trimming removed 5 bases from V and 5 bases from J; junction bases left unmatched: 5. Only a few counts were recorded for this clonotype. What it recognizes is unknown. The source of this sequence is a woman aged 60-70 years in good health. The V call is TRBV6-5, the J call TRBJ2-1; TRBD1 aligns across 8 bases. The specimen was blood. In nucleotides, the CDR3 is TGTGCCAGCAGTCAGACAGGGGTTGACAATGAGCAGTTCTTC. It encodes CASSQTGVDNEQFF.